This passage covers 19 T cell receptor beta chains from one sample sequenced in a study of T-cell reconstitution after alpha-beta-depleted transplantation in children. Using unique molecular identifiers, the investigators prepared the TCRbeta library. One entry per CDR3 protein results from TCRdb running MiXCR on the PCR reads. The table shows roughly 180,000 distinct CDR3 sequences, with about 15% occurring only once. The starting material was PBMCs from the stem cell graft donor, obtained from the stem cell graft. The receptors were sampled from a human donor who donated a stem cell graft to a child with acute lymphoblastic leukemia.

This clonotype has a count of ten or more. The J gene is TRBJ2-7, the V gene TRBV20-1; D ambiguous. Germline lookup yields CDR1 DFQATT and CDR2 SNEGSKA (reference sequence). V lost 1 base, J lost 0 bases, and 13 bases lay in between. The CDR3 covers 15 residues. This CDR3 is CSARASIHSSYEQYF. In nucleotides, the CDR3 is TGCAGTGCTAGAGCTTCTATTCACTCCTCCTACGAGCAGTACTTC.

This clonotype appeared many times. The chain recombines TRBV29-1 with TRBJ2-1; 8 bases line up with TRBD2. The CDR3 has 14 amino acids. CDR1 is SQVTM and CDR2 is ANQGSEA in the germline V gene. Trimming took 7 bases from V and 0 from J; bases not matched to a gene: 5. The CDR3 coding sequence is TGCAGCGCCACCCGGGAGGGCTCCTACAATGAGCAGTTCTTC. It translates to CSATREGSYNEQFF.

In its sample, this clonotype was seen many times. DNA for the CDR3: TGTGCCAGCAGCGTAACTGTAGGGGTCCTGAGGACTGAAGCTTTCTTT. Protein sequence: CASSVTVGVLRTEAFF. The rearrangement uses TRBV9 and TRBJ1-1; weak D call: TRBD1 (5 bases). V shed 1 base and J shed 5 bases, with 18 bases lying between them. CDR1 and CDR2 (germline): SGDLS, YYNGEE. The CDR3 is 16 residues long.

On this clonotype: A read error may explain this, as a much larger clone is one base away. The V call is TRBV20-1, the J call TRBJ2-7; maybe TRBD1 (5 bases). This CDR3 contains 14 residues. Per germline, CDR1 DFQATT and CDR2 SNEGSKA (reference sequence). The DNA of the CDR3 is TGCAGTGCTAGATCGGACAATAATTCCTACGACCAGTACTTC. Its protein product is CSARSDNNSYDQYF.

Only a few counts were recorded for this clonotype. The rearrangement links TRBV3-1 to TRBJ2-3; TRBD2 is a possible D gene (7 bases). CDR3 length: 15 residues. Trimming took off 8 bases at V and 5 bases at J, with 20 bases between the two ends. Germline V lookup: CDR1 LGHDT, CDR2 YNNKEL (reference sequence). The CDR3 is CASGFGRGRGDTQYF. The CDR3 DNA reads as TGTGCCAGCGGCTTTGGGAGGGGGAGAGGAGATACGCAGTATTTT.

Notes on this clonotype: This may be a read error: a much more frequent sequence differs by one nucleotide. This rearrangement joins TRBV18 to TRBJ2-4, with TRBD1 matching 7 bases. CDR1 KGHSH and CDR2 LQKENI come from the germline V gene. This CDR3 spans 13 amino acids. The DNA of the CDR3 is TGTGCCAGCTCACCCGGACAGGCCAACAGTCAGTACTTC. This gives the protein CASSPGQANSQYF.

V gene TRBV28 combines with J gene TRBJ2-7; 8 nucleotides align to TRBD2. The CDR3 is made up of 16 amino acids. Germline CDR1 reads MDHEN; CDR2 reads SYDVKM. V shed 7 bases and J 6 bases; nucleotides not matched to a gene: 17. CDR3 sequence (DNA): TGTGCCAGCATCCCCTACGGGACTAGTTATATTTCCGAGCAGTACTTC. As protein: CASIPYGTSYISEQYF.

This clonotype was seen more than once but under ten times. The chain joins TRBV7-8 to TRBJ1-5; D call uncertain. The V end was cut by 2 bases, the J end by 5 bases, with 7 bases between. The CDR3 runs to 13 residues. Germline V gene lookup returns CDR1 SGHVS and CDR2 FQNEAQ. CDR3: CASSLHNDQPQHF. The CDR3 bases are TGTGCCAGCAGCTTACATAACGATCAGCCCCAGCATTTT.

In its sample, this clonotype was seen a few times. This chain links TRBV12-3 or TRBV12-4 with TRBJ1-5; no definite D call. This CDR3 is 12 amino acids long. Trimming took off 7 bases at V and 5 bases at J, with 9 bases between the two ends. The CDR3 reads CASTLDDQPQHF. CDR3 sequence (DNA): TGTGCCAGCACGCTAGACGATCAGCCCCAGCATTTT.

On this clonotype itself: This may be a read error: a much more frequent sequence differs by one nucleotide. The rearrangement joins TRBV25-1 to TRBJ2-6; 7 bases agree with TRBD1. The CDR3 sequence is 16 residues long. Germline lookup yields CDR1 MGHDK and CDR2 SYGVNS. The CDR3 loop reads CASSAPEGAGANGLTF. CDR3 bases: TGTGCCAGCAGTGCCCCCGAGGGGGCTGGGGCCAACGGCCTGACTTTC.

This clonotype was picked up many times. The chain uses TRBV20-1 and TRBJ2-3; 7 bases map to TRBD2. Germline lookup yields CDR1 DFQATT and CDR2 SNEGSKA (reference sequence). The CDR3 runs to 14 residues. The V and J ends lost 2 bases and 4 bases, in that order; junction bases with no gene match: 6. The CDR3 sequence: CSARLRLAADTQYF. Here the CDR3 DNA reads TGCAGTGCTAGATTGCGACTAGCCGCAGATACGCAGTATTTT.

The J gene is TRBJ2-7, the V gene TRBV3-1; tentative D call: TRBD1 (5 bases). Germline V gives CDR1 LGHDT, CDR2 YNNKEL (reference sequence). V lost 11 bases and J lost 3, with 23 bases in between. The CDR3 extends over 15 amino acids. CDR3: CACCQTPDSFYEQYF. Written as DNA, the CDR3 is TGTGCCTGCTGCCAGACTCCTGACAGCTTCTACGAGCAGTACTTC.

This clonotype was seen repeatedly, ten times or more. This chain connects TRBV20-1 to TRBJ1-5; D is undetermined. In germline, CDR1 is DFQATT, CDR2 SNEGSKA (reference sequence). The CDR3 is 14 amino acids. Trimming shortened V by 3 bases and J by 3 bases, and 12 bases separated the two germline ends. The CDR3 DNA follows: TGCAGTGCTAGGTCGGAGTTGGACAATCAGCCCCAGCATTTT. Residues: CSARSELDNQPQHF.

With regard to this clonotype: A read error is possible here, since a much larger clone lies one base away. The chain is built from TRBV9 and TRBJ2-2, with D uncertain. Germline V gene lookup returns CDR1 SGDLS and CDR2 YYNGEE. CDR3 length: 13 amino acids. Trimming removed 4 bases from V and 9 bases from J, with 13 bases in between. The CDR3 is CASSSQGFRELFF. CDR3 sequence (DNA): TGTGCCAGCAGCTCCCAAGGGTTCCGGGAGCTGTTTTTT.

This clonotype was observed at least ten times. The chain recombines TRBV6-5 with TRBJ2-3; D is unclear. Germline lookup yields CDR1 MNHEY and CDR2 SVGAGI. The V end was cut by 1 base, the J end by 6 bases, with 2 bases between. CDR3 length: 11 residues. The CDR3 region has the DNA TGTGCCAGCAGTTACTTTGATACGCAGTATTTT. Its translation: CASSYFDTQYF.

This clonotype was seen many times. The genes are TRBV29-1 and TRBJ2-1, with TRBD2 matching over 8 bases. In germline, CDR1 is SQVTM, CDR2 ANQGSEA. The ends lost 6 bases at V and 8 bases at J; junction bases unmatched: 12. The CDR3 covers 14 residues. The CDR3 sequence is CSVRGSGSRDEQFF. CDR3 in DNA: TGCAGCGTCCGGGGGAGCGGGAGTCGTGATGAGCAGTTCTTC.

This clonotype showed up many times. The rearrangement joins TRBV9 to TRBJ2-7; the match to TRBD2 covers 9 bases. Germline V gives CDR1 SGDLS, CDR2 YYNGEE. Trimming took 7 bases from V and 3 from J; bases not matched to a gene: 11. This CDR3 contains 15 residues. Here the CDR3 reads CASAGGAGGDYEQYF. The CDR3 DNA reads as TGTGCCAGCGCTGGCGGAGCGGGAGGAGACTACGAGCAGTACTTC. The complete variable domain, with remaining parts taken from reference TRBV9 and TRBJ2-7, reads DSGVTQTPKHLITATGQRVTLRCSPRSGDLSVYWYQQSLDQGLQFLIQYYNGEERAKGNILERFSAQQFPDLHSELNLSSLELGDSALYFCASAGGAGGDYEQYFGPGTRLTVT.

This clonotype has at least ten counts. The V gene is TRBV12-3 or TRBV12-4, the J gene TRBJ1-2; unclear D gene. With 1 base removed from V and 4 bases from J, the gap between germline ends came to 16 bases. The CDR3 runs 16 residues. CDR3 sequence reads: CASSLGVGLLSYGYTF. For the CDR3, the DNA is TGTGCCAGCAGTTTAGGGGTAGGGCTCTTAAGCTATGGCTACACCTTC.

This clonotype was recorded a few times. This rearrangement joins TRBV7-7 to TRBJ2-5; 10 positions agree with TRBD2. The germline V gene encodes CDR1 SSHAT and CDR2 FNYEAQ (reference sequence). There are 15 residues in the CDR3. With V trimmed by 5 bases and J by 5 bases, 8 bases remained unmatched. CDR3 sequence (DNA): TGTGCCAGCAGCGCCAATAGCGGGAGGTTGGAGACCCAGTACTTC. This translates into CASSANSGRLETQYF.